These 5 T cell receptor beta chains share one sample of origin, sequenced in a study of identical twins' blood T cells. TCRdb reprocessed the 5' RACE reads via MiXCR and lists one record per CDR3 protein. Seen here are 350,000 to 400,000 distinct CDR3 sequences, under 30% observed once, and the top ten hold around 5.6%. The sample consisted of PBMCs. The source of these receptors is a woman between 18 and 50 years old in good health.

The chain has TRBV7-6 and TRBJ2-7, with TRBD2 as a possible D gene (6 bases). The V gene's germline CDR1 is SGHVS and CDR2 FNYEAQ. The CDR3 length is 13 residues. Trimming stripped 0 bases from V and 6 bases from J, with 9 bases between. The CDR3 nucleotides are TGTGCCAGCAGCTTAGCGACAGCGGGCGAGCAGTACTTC. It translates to CASSLATAGEQYF.

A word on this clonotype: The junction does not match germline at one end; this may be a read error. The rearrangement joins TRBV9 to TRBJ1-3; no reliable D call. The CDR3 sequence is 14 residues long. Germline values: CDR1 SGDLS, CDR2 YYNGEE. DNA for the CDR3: TGTGCCAGCAGCGTAGAAGTCTCTGGAAACACCACATATTTT. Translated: CASSVEVSGNTTYF.

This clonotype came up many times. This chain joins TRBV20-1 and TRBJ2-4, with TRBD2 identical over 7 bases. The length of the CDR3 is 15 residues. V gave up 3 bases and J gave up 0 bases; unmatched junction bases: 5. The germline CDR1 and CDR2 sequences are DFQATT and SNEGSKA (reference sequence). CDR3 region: CSASFPSGAKNIQYF. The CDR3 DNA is TGCAGTGCTAGTTTTCCTAGCGGAGCCAAAAACATTCAGTACTTC.

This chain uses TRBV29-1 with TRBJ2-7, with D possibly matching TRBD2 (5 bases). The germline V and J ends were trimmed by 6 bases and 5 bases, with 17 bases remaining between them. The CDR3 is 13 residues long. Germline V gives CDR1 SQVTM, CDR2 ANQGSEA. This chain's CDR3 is CSVSQRSSNEQYF. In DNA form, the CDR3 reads TGCAGCGTCTCCCAGCGGAGTTCCAACGAGCAGTACTTC.

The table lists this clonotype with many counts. CDR3 bases: TGTGCCAGCAGTTACGGGTGGGAGGGAGGTAATAATGAAGCTTTCTTT. Its translation: CASSYGWEGGNNEAFF. The gene calls are TRBV6-5 and TRBJ1-1; D uncertain. The CDR3 is made up of 16 amino acids. V lost 2 bases, J lost 7 bases, and 20 bases lay in between. Germline V lookup: CDR1 MNHEY, CDR2 SVGAGI.